The TCR beta chain under discussion was sequenced for a study of T cell responses to AZD1222 COVID-19 vaccine. A word on this clone: Its antigen is unidentified.

The CDR3 is 15 amino acids. Looked up from germline, CDR1 is MGHRA and CDR2 is YSYEKL. Trimming removed 1 base from V and 7 bases from J, with 14 bases in between. Study-wide points: Just six AZD1222 recipients tested seropositive at baseline. CD4 TCRs covered the whole spike, strongest at regions 160-218 and 743-854. Repertoire sampling was restricted to post-peak T cell response timepoints.

The assay was immunoSEQ multiplex PCR, and TCRdb's table has in-frame clones only and misses some. The sample has about 270,000 clones; almost 95% are singletons. The chain couples TRBV4-1 to TRBJ1-5; D ambiguous. The sample in question was peripheral blood, obtained 28 days after the second AZD1222 dose. This sequence was found in an adult who received the AZD1222 COVID-19 vaccine. The CDR3 region is CASSQVGLRGQPQHF. CDR3 nucleotides: TGCGCCAGCAGCCAAGTCGGGCTTCGCGGGCAGCCCCAGCATTTT.